This T cell receptor beta chain was observed in a study of CD8+ T cells in alopecia areata. Study-wide findings and caveats: Tofacitinib significantly reduced both scalp clonality and expanded CD8+ clones among the top 100.

Reverse transcribed after extraction, RNA yielded cDNA as the sequencing template. Profiled with immunoSEQ multiplex PCR; TCRdb holds only in-frame clones, not every one. The sample contains approximately 170,000 clones, approximately 57% of which appear only once. The V end lost 4 bases, the J end lost 7 bases, and 12 bases lay between the germline ends. Germline V gene sequence: CDR1 SGHRS, CDR2 YFSETQ. The CDR3 totals 14 residues. As for this clone: Its antigen is as yet unknown.

The sample's treatment: oral pan-JAK inhibitor, 5-10 mg twice daily. V gene TRBV5-1 combines with J gene TRBJ1-6; D uncertain. The specimen was CD4+ T cells sorted from blood, collected at week 24, from a patient treated with tofacitinib. This sequence was found in a human donor with alopecia areata. This chain's CDR3 is CASSPTQINSPLHF. As DNA, the CDR3 is TGCGCCAGCAGCCCGACACAGATCAATTCACCCCTCCACTTT.